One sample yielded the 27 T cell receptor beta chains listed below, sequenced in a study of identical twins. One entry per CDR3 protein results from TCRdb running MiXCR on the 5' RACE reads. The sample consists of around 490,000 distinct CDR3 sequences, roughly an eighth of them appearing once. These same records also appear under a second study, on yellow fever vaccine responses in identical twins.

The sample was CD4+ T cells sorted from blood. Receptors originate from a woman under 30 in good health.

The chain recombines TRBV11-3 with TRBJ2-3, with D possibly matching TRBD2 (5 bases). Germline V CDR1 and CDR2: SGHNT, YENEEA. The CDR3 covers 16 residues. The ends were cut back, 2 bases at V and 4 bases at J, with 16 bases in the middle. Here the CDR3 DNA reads TGTGCCAGCAGCTTATCTGCGGGTCCTAGGCCAGATACGCAGTATTTT. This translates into CASSLSAGPRPDTQYF.

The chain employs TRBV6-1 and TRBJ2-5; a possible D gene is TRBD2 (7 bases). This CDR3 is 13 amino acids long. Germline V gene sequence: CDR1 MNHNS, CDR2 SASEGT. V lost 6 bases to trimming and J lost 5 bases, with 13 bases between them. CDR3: CASSRGGLETQYF. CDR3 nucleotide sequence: TGTGCCAGCAGCAGGGGAGGGTTGGAGACCCAGTACTTC.

The CDR3 protein is CASSLVGLRSNTGELFF. CDR3 DNA: TGTGCCAGCAGCTTAGTGGGTCTCAGGTCGAACACCGGGGAGCTGTTTTTT. The J gene is TRBJ2-2, the V gene TRBV5-5; D uncertain. The CDR3 consists of 17 residues. Germline lookup yields CDR1 SGHKS and CDR2 YYEKEE (reference sequence). With 2 bases removed from V and 0 bases from J, the gap between germline ends came to 14 bases.

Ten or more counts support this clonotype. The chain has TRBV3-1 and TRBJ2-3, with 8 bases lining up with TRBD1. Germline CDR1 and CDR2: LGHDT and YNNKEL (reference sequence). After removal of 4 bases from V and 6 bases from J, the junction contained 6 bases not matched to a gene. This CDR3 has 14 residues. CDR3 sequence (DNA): TGTGCCAGCAGCCCCACAGGGGGGCGGGATACGCAGTATTTT. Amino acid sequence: CASSPTGGRDTQYF.

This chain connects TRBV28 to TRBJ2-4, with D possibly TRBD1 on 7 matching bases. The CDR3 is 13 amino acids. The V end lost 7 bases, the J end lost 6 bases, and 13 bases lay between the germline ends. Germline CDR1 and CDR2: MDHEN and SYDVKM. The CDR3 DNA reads TGTGCCAGCATTAGTCAGGGGGGAAACATTCAGTACTTC. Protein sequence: CASISQGGNIQYF.

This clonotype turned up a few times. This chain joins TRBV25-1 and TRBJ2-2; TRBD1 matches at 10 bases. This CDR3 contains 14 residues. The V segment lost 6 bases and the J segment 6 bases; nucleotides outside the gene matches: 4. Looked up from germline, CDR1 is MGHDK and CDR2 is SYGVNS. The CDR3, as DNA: TGTGCCAGCAGGGATGACAGGGGGCCCGGGGAGCTGTTTTTT. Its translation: CASRDDRGPGELFF.

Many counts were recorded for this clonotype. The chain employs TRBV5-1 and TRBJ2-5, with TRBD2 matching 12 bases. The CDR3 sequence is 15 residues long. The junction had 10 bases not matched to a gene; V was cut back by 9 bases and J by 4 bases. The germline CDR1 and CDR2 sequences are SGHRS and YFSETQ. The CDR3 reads CATNTGLAGRETQYF. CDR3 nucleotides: TGCGCCACCAACACTGGACTAGCGGGGCGAGAGACCCAGTACTTC.

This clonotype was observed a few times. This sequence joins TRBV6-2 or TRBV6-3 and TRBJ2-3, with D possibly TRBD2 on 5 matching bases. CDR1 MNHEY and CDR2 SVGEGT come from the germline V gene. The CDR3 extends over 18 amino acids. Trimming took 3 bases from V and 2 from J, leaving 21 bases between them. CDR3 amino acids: CASSYSPALGVFTDTQYF. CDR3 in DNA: TGTGCCAGCAGTTATAGCCCAGCCCTGGGAGTATTCACAGATACGCAGTATTTT.

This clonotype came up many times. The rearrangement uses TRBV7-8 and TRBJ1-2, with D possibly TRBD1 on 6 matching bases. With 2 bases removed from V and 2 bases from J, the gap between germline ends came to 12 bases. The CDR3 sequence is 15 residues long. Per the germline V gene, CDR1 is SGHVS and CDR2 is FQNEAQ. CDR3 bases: TGTGCCAGCAGCTTAAGTTCAGGGGACAACTATGGCTACACCTTC. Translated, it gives CASSLSSGDNYGYTF.

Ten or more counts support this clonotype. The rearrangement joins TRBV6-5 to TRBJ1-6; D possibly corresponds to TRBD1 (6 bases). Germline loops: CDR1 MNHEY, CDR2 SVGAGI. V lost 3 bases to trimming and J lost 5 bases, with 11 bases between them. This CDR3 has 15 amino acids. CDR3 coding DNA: TGTGCCAGCAGTTATATACAGGGAAATAATTCACCCCTCCACTTT. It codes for CASSYIQGNNSPLHF.

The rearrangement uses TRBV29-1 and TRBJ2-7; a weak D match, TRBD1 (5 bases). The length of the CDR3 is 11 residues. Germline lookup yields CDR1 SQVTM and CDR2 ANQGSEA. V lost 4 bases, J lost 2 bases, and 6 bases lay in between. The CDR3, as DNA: TGCAGCGTTGCACAGGCCTACGAGCAGTACTTC. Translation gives CSVAQAYEQYF.

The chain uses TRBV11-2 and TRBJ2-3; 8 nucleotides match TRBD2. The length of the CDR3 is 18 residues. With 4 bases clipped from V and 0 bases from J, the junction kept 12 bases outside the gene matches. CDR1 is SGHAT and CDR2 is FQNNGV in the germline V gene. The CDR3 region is CASSSPTPGGDSTDTQYF. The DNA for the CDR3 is TGTGCCAGCAGCTCCCCGACCCCCGGGGGGGATAGCACAGATACGCAGTATTTT.

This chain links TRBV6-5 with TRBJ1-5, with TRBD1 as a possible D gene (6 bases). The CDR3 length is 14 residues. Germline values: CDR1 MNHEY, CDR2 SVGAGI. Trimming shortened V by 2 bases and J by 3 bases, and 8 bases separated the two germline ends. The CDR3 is CASSYRGFNQPQHF. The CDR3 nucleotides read TGTGCCAGCAGTTACAGGGGGTTCAATCAGCCCCAGCATTTT.

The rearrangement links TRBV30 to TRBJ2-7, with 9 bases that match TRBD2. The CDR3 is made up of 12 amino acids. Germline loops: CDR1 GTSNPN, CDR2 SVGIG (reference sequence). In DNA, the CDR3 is TGTGCGATTAGCGGGGGCGGCCTCGAGCAGTACTTC. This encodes CAISGGGLEQYF.

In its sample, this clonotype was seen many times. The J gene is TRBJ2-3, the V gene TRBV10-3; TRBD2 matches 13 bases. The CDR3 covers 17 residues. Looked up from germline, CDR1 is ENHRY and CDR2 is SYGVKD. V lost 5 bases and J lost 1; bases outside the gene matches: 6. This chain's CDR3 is CAISPGTSGKGTDTQYF. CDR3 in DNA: TGTGCCATCAGTCCCGGGACTAGCGGGAAGGGCACAGATACGCAGTATTTT.

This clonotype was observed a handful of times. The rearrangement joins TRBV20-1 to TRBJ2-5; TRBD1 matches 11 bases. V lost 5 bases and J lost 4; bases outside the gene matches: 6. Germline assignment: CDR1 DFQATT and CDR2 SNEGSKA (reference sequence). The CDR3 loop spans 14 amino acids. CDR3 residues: CSAPTGTGGETQYF. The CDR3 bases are TGCAGTGCTCCCACCGGGACAGGGGGAGAGACCCAGTACTTC.

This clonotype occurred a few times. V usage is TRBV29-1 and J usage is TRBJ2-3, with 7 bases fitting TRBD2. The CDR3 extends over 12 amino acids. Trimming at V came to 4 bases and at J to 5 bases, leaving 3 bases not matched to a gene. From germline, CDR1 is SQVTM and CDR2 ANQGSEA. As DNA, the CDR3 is TGCAGCGTTGCAGCGGGGATAGATACGCAGTATTTT. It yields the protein CSVAAGIDTQYF.

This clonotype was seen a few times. CDR3 sequence reads: CATRVREEDTQYF. The CDR3 coding sequence is TGTGCCACCCGTGTTAGGGAGGAAGATACGCAGTATTTT. V usage is TRBV10-3 and J usage is TRBJ2-3, with D possibly matching TRBD2 (6 bases). Germline V gene data show CDR1 as ENHRY and CDR2 as SYGVKD. V lost 10 bases and J 5 bases, leaving 16 bases between the germline ends. This CDR3 comprises 13 residues.

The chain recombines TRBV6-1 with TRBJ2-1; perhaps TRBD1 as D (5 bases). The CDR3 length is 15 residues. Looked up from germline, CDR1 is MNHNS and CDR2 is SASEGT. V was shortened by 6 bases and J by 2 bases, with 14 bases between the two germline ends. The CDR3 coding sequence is TGTGCCAGCAGCGTTGACAGTTTCGCCTACAATGAGCAGTTCTTC. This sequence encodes CASSVDSFAYNEQFF.

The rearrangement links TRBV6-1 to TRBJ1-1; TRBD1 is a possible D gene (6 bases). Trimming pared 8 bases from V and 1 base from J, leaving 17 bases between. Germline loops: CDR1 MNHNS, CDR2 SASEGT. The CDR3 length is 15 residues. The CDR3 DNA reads TGTGCCAGCCGTCGAGGGGGATCAGAGAACACTGAAGCTTTCTTT. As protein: CASRRGGSENTEAFF.

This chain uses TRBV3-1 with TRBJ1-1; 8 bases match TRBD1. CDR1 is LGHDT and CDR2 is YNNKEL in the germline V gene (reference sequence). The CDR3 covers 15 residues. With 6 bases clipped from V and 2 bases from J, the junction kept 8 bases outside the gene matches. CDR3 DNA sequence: TGTGCCAGCAGAACAGATGACAGGGGAAACACTGAAGCTTTCTTT. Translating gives CASRTDDRGNTEAFF.

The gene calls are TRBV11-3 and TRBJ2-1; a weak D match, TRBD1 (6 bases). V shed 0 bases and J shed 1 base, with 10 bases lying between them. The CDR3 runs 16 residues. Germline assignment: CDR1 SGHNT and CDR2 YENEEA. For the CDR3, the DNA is TGTGCCAGCAGCTTAGATCCCCAGGGGTCCTACAATGAGCAGTTCTTC. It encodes CASSLDPQGSYNEQFF.

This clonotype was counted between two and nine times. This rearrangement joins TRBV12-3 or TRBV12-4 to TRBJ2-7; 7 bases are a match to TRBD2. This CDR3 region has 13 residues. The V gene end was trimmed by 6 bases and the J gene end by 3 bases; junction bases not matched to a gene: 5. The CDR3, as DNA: TGTGCCAGCAGACAGCGGGGCCTCTACGAGCAGTACTTC. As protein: CASRQRGLYEQYF.

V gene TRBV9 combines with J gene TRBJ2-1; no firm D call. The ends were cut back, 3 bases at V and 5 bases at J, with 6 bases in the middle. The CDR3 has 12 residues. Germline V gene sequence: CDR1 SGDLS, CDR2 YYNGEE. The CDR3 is CASSAHNNEQFF. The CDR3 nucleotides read TGTGCCAGCAGCGCTCACAACAATGAGCAGTTCTTC. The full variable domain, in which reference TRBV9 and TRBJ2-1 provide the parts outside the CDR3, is DSGVTQTPKHLITATGQRVTLRCSPRSGDLSVYWYQQSLDQGLQFLIQYYNGEERAKGNILERFSAQQFPDLHSELNLSSLELGDSALYFCASSAHNNEQFFGPGTRLTVL.

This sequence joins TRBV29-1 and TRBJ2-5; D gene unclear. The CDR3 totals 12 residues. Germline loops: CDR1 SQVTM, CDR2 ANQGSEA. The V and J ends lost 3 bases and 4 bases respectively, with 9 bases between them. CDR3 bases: TGCAGCGTTGAGTCCCGAGCAGAGACCCAGTACTTC. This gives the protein CSVESRAETQYF.

CDR3 DNA: TGTGCCAGGAGTCCGACTAGCGGGGGTAATAATGAGCAGTTCTTC. Protein sequence: CARSPTSGGNNEQFF. This chain links TRBV2 with TRBJ2-1; TRBD2 matches 12 bases. The CDR3 sequence is 15 residues long. V lost 9 bases and J lost 7; bases outside the gene matches: 10. Germline loops: CDR1 SNHLY, CDR2 FYNNEI.

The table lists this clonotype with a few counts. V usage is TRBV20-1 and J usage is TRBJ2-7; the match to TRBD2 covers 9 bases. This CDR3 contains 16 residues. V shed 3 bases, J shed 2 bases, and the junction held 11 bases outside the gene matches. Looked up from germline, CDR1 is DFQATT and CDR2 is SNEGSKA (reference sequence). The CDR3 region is CSARTTGTSLPYEQYF. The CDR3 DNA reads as TGCAGTGCTAGGACAACCGGGACTAGCTTACCCTACGAGCAGTACTTC.